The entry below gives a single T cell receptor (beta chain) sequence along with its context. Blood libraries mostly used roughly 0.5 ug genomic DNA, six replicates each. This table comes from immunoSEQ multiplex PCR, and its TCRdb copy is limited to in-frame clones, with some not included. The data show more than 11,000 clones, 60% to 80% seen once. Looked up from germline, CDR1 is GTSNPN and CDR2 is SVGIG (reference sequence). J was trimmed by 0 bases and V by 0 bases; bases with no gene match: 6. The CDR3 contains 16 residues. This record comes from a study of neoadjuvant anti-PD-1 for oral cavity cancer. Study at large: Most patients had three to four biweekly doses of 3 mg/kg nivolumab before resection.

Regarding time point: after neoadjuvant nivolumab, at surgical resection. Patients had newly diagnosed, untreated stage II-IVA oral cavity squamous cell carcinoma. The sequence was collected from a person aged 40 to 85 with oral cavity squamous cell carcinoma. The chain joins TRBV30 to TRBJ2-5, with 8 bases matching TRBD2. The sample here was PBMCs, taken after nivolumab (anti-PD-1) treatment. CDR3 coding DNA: TGTGCCTGGAGTGTACATCGGGGGGGCTACCAAGAGACCCAGTACTTC. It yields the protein CAWSVHRGGYQETQYF. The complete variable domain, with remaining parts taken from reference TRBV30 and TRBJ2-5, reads SQTIHQWPATLVQPVGSPLSLECTVEGTSNPNLYWYRQAAGRGLQLLFYSVGIGQISSEVPQNLSASRPQDRQFILSSKKLLLSDSGFYLCAWSVHRGGYQETQYFGPGTRLLVL.